A single sample is the source of the 7 T cell receptor beta chains below, sequenced in a study of cytomegalovirus exposure and HLA in healthy donors. PCR used 60 Vbeta primers and 13 Jbeta primers. The data were produced by immunoSEQ multiplex PCR, yet TCRdb's version contains in-frame clones alone and is incomplete. In the table there are around 190,000 clones, over 75% of which are singletons. The sequencing input was PBMCs. The receptor source for this set is a woman aged 30 to 39 in good health and CMV-seronegative.

This sequence joins TRBV27 and TRBJ1-5, with D possibly being TRBD1 (6 bases). This CDR3 is built from 15 residues. The germline CDR1 and CDR2 sequences are MNHEY and SMNVEV (reference sequence). With 3 bases removed from V and 3 bases from J, the gap between germline ends came to 12 bases. The CDR3 nucleotides are TGTGCCAGCAGTTTCGGCAGGGGATTCAATCAGCCCCAGCATTTT. Amino acids: CASSFGRGFNQPQHF.

The rearrangement uses TRBV6-1 and TRBJ1-1; 7 nucleotides agree with TRBD1. The CDR3 covers 14 residues. Germline V gene lookup returns CDR1 MNHNS and CDR2 SASEGT. Trimming removed 4 bases from V and 6 bases from J; junction bases left unmatched: 8. The CDR3 region is CASSATGYKAEAFF. The CDR3 nucleotides are TGTGCCAGCAGTGCGACAGGGTACAAAGCTGAAGCTTTCTTT.

The V gene is TRBV9, the J gene TRBJ1-1, with D perhaps TRBD1 (5 bases). The V and J ends lost 3 bases and 3 bases respectively, with 9 bases between them. The CDR3 covers 13 residues. Germline loops: CDR1 SGDLS, CDR2 YYNGEE. CDR3 in amino acids: CASSEGFYTEAFF. CDR3 nucleotide sequence: TGTGCCAGCAGCGAGGGGTTCTACACTGAAGCTTTCTTT.

The rearrangement links TRBV5-1 to TRBJ1-4; the D gene is possibly TRBD1 (5 bases). Per germline, CDR1 SGHRS and CDR2 YFSETQ. CDR3 length: 16 amino acids. Trimming shortened V by 4 bases and J by 5 bases, and 18 bases separated the two germline ends. In nucleotides, the CDR3 is TGCGCCAGCAGCCCTCCCTTTGGGGGGGTAAATGAAAAACTGTTTTTT. Translating gives CASSPPFGGVNEKLFF. Drawing the rest from reference TRBV5-1 and TRBJ1-4, the complete variable domain is KAGVTQTPRYLIKTRGQQVTLSCSPISGHRSVSWYQQTPGQGLQFLFEYFSETQRNKGNFPGRFSGRQFSNSRSEMNVSTLELGDSALYLCASSPPFGGVNEKLFFGSGTQLSVL.

The chain recombines TRBV19 with TRBJ2-7; D is unclear. CDR1 and CDR2 (germline): LNHDA, SQIVND (reference sequence). The CDR3 totals 14 residues. The V gene lost 5 bases and the J gene lost 0 bases, with 11 bases spanning the gap. CDR3 region: CASSHAVSSYEQYF. The CDR3 bases are TGTGCCAGTAGTCATGCGGTTAGCTCCTACGAGCAGTACTTC.

The chain uses TRBV28 and TRBJ2-3; no reliable D call. This CDR3 region has 12 residues. Germline V gene lookup returns CDR1 MDHEN and CDR2 SYDVKM. Trimming pared 6 bases from V and 10 bases from J, leaving 14 bases between. CDR3 amino acids: CASRSTTVPQYF. In DNA form, the CDR3 reads TGTGCCAGCAGAAGTACAACAGTGCCGCAGTATTTT.

V gene TRBV5-4 combines with J gene TRBJ1-6; 12 nucleotides agree with TRBD1. The germline V gene encodes CDR1 SGHNT and CDR2 YYREEE (reference sequence). Trimming removed 2 bases from V and 10 bases from J; junction bases left unmatched: 10. The CDR3 has 17 residues. The DNA of the CDR3 is TGTGCCAGCAGCTTTGGGGGACAGGGGGCGTTTGAATCACCCCTCCACTTT. It is translated as CASSFGGQGAFESPLHF.